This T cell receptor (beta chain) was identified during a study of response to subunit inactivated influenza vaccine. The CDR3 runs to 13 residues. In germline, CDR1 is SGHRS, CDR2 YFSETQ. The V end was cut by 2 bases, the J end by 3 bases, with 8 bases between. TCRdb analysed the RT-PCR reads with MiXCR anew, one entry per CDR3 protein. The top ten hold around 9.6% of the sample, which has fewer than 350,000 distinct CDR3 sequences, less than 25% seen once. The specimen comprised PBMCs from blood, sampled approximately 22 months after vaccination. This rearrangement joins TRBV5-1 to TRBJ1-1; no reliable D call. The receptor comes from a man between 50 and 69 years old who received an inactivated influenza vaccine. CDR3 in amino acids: CASSFTEDTEAFF. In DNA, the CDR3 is TGCGCCAGCAGCTTTACTGAGGACACTGAAGCTTTCTTT.